A single sample is the source of the 20 T cell receptor beta chains below, sequenced in a study of T cell responses to AZD1222 COVID-19 vaccine. Assay used: immunoSEQ multiplex PCR; TCRdb lists only in-frame clones, some missing. The data contain about 130,000 clones, 80% to 90% of them singletons. Sequenced here: peripheral blood, sampled 28 days after the second AZD1222 dose. These receptor sequences come from an adult who received the AZD1222 COVID-19 vaccine.

The rearrangement links TRBV7-9 to TRBJ1-4; the D gene is possibly TRBD1 (6 bases). The V gene lost 5 bases and the J gene lost 7 bases, with 20 bases spanning the gap. Germline-derived CDR1 and CDR2 are SEHNR and FQNEAQ (reference sequence). This CDR3 has 16 residues. This CDR3 reads CASSPSAGGASEKLFF. CDR3 nucleotide sequence: TGTGCCAGCAGCCCATCGGCGGGGGGCGCTAGTGAAAAACTGTTTTTT.

The V call is TRBV4-3, the J call TRBJ1-1; D is unclear. The V gene's germline CDR1 is LGHNA and CDR2 YSLEER. The CDR3 extends over 15 amino acids. The germline V and J ends were trimmed by 1 base and 1 base, with 10 bases remaining between them. CDR3: CASSQVEHPNTEAFF. The DNA for the CDR3 is TGCGCCAGCAGCCAAGTCGAACACCCGAACACTGAAGCTTTCTTT.

V gene TRBV2 combines with J gene TRBJ1-6; unclear D gene. Trimming pared 5 bases from V and 6 bases from J, leaving 14 bases between. Germline CDR1 SNHLY, CDR2 FYNNEI. The CDR3 extends over 15 amino acids. DNA for the CDR3: TGTGCCAGCAGTCCTTTAACAGTGGTTAATTCACCCCTCCACTTT. Its translation is CASSPLTVVNSPLHF.

V and J are TRBV9 and TRBJ2-1; TRBD2 matches at 9 bases. Germline CDR1 is SGDLS and CDR2 is YYNGEE. This CDR3 region has 15 residues. The V gene end was trimmed by 0 bases and the J gene end by 7 bases; junction bases not matched to a gene: 5. The DNA of the CDR3 is TGTGCCAGCAGCGTAGGCGGGGGGGCCTTAAATGAGCAGTTCTTC. It yields the protein CASSVGGGALNEQFF.

The CDR3 DNA is TGTGCCAGCAGCTCCAGACTAGCGGGAGTAAAAACAGATACGCAGTATTTT. Residues: CASSSRLAGVKTDTQYF. The rearrangement uses TRBV11-2 and TRBJ2-3; 12 bases map to TRBD2. Trimming removed 4 bases from V and 3 bases from J; junction bases left unmatched: 8. Germline loops: CDR1 SGHAT, CDR2 FQNNGV. CDR3 length: 17 residues.

V gene TRBV19 combines with J gene TRBJ1-2; 7 nucleotides line up with TRBD1. CDR1 LNHDA and CDR2 SQIVND come from the germline V gene (reference sequence). Losses at the gene ends were 7 bases for V and 8 bases for J; bases not matched to a gene: 7. The CDR3 is 12 amino acids. For the CDR3, the DNA is TGTGCCAGTACTGGGACAGTCGACGGCTACACCTTC. Translation gives CASTGTVDGYTF. Combining the CDR3 with reference TRBV19 and TRBJ1-2 gives the whole variable domain DGGITQSPKYLFRKEGQNVTLSCEQNLNHDAMYWYRQDPGQGLRLIYYSQIVNDFQKGDIAEGYSVSREKKESFPLTVTSAQKNPTAFYLCASTGTVDGYTFGSGTRLTVV.

The chain links TRBV5-4 to TRBJ2-7; the D gene could be TRBD1 or TRBD2 (7 bases each). Trimming cost V 1 base and J 2 bases, with 22 bases left between them. CDR1 is SGHNT and CDR2 is YYREEE in the germline V gene (reference sequence). The length of the CDR3 is 18 residues. The CDR3 region is CASSLSAGGRGLPYEQYF. As DNA, the CDR3 is TGTGCCAGCAGCTTGTCAGCCGGGGGGAGGGGGCTACCCTACGAGCAGTACTTC.

This clone has a single count. Mismatch with germline at one junction end may stem from a read error. The V and J genes are TRBV7-3 and TRBJ2-6; TRBD1 matches 8 bases. Germline V gene sequence: CDR1 SGHTA, CDR2 FQGTGA. The CDR3 length is 16 residues. CDR3 DNA sequence: TGTGCCAGCAGCGTAACAGGGGGCTCTGGGGCCAACGTCCTGACTTTC. It yields the protein CASSVTGGSGANVLTF.

The chain carries TRBV5-4 and TRBJ1-1; tentative D call: TRBD1 (5 bases). With 2 bases removed from V and 1 base from J, the gap between germline ends came to 9 bases. The CDR3 spans 14 residues. The germline V gene encodes CDR1 SGHNT and CDR2 YYREEE (reference sequence). CDR3 sequence (DNA): TGTGCCAGCAGCTTTGCCGGACAGAACACTGAAGCTTTCTTT. This gives the protein CASSFAGQNTEAFF.

The J gene is TRBJ1-2, the V gene TRBV6-5; the D is unclear. Per germline, CDR1 MNHEY and CDR2 SVGAGI. This CDR3 region has 14 residues. V dropped 8 bases and J dropped 4 bases, with 17 bases sitting between them. The CDR3 DNA sequence: TGTGCCAGCGTGTTGGCAGGAGACTTCTATGGCTACACCTTC. This encodes CASVLAGDFYGYTF.

The chain combines TRBV5-6 with TRBJ1-4, with a tentative D call TRBD1 (5 bases). From germline, CDR1 is SGHDT and CDR2 YYEEEE. V was pared by 3 bases and J by 5 bases, with 14 bases between. The CDR3 is 15 amino acids. CDR3 region: CASSWGREENEKLFF. The CDR3 bases are TGTGCCAGCAGCTGGGGACGGGAGGAGAATGAAAAACTGTTTTTT. The entire variable domain, with the rest obtained from reference TRBV5-6 and TRBJ1-4, is as follows: DAGVTQSPTHLIKTRGQQVTLRCSPKSGHDTVSWYQQALGQGPQFIFQYYEEEERQRGNFPDRFSGHQFPNYSSELNVNALLLGDSALYLCASSWGREENEKLFFGSGTQLSVL.

V and J are TRBV27 and TRBJ1-5, with D possibly TRBD1 on 6 matching bases. The germline V gene has CDR1 MNHEY and CDR2 SMNVEV (reference sequence). CDR3 length equals 16 residues. V was clipped by 8 bases and J by 0 bases, with 17 bases between them. Here the CDR3 reads CASVPTGRLSNQPQHF. Here the CDR3 DNA reads TGTGCCAGCGTACCAACAGGGAGACTTAGCAATCAGCCCCAGCATTTT.

The chain uses TRBV6-5 and TRBJ1-2, with D perhaps TRBD1 (5 bases). From germline, CDR1 is MNHEY and CDR2 SVGAGI. V shed 6 bases and J shed 8 bases, with 13 bases lying between them. The CDR3 has 12 residues. CDR3 protein: CASRRSQGGYTF. Written as DNA, the CDR3 is TGTGCCAGCAGGCGGTCGCAGGGAGGCTACACCTTC.

This clone was counted only a few times. The rearrangement links TRBV3-1 (or the pseudogene TRBV3-2) to TRBJ2-7, with 10 bases lining up with TRBD2. Germline V CDR1 and CDR2: LGHDT, YNNKEL (reference sequence). The CDR3 consists of 16 residues. V lost 5 bases, J lost 3 bases, and 10 bases stayed unmatched. The CDR3 nucleotides are TGTGCCAGCAGCTTCTGGGCTAGCGGGAGTAGCTACGAGCAGTACTTC. Translation gives CASSFWASGSSYEQYF.

This clone was found a few times. The CDR3 nucleotides are TGCGCCAGCAGCCAGGGTCTCTCCTACGAGCAGTACTTC. It translates to CASSQGLSYEQYF. This chain connects TRBV4-1 to TRBJ2-7; D gene ambiguous. This CDR3 region has 13 residues. V lost 3 bases and J lost 0, with 6 bases in between. CDR1 is MGHRA and CDR2 is YSYEKL in the germline V gene.

This clone showed up just once. The V gene is TRBV4-2, the J gene TRBJ2-3; D gene uncertain. The germline V gene encodes CDR1 LGHNA and CDR2 YNFKEQ. The V end was cut by 2 bases, the J end by 1 base, with 7 bases between. This CDR3 has 14 amino acids. CDR3 amino acids: CASSQMDGTDTQYF. For the CDR3, the DNA is TGTGCCAGCAGCCAAATGGACGGCACAGATACGCAGTATTTT.

The V and J genes are TRBV5-4 and TRBJ2-1; tentative D call: TRBD1 (5 bases). Trimming pared 7 bases from V and 0 bases from J, leaving 17 bases between. This CDR3 region has 16 residues. CDR1 and CDR2 from the germline V gene are SGHNT and YYREEE (reference sequence). CDR3 nucleotide sequence: TGTGCCAGCCCTTCTCTACAGGATCGCTCCTACAATGAGCAGTTCTTC. This sequence encodes CASPSLQDRSYNEQFF.

The chain is built from TRBV6-5 and TRBJ1-3; D is unresolved. CDR3 length: 14 residues. Between the trimmed V and J ends, which lost 6 bases and 4 bases, there was a span of 13 bases. CDR1 is MNHEY, CDR2 SVGAGI, per germline. The CDR3 is CASSLRGEGNTIYF. The DNA of the CDR3 is TGTGCCAGCAGCCTTCGAGGAGAGGGAAACACCATATATTTT.

The rearrangement joins TRBV30 to TRBJ1-2; 8 bases match TRBD1. The CDR3 has 13 residues. V dropped 3 bases and J dropped 7; count of bases not matched to a gene: 7. The V gene's germline CDR1 is GTSNPN and CDR2 SVGIG (reference sequence). The CDR3 nucleotides read TGTGCCTGGAGCCCAGGGACAGGCAGTGGCTACACCTTC. Amino acids: CAWSPGTGSGYTF.

The chain is built from TRBV6-6 and TRBJ1-5, with 10 positions matching TRBD1. The CDR3 has 16 amino acids. After removal of 5 bases from V and 1 base from J, the junction contained 5 bases not matched to a gene. CDR1 and CDR2 (germline): MNHNY, SVGAGI (reference sequence). CDR3 loop: CASSARDRGSNQPQHF. CDR3 nucleotide sequence: TGTGCCAGCAGTGCACGGGACAGGGGAAGCAATCAGCCCCAGCATTTT.